This T cell receptor beta chain was documented in a study of cytomegalovirus exposure and HLA in healthy donors. General study points: An Asian-associated ancestry cluster reportedly showed fewer N-insertions than the approximately 630-donor mean in a later analysis. Solely CMV serostatus was available to characterize immune exposure. Overall, approximately 150 TCR beta chains were annotated as cytomegalovirus-associated. Researchers reported in a later analysis that a missense DCLRE1C variant was tied to TCR beta V- and J-gene trimming.

A note on this clone: Its antigen is not identified.

It was with 60 Vbeta and 13 Jbeta primers that the PCR ran. Only in-frame clones appear in the TCRdb table, and some are missing; sequencing was by immunoSEQ multiplex PCR. The data show around 97,000 clones, with around 60% seen just once and roughly 3.4% held by the top ten. The trim removed 1 base at V and 2 bases at J, leaving 1 base unmatched. This CDR3 has 15 residues. Germline V gene data show CDR1 as LGHNA and CDR2 as YSLEER. Sequences were obtained from PBMCs. The clonotype comes from a woman aged 45-65 years in good health and CMV-seronegative. The V call is TRBV4-3, the J call TRBJ2-7; 11 bases are a match to TRBD2. CDR3 amino acids: CASSQGLAGTYEQYF. As DNA, the CDR3 is TGCGCCAGCAGCCAAGGACTAGCGGGGACCTACGAGCAGTACTTC.